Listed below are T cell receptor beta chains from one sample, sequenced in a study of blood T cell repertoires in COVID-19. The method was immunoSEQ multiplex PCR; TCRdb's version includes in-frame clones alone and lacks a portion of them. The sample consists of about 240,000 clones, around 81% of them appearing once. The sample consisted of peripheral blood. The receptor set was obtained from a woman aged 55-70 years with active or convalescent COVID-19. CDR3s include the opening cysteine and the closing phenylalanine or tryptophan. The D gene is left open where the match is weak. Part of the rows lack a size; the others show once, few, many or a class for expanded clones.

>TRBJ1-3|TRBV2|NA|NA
TGTGCCAGCAGTGTGGGGCCTGGAAACACCATATATTTT
CASSVGPGNTIYF
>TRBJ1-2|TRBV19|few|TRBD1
TGTGCCAGTAGTATCCTTTCGGACAGGGACGTCTATGGCTACACCTTC
CASSILSDRDVYGYTF
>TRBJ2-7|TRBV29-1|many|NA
TGCAGCGTTGCACAGGACTACGAGCAGTACTTC
CSVAQDYEQYF
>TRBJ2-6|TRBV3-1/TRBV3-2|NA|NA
TGTGCCAGCAGCCAAGAAAGGGGGACAGGGGCCAACGTCCTGACTTTC
CASSQERGTGANVLTF
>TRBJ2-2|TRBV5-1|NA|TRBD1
TGCGCCAGCAGTACCGGGGACAGGGGGCCCGGGGAGCTGTTTTTT
CASSTGDRGPGELFF
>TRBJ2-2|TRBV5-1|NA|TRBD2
TGCGCCAGCAGCACCCGGACTAGCGGGGGCACCGGGGAGCTGTTTTTT
CASSTRTSGGTGELFF
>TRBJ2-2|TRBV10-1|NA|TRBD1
TGCGCCAGCAGTCGGACAGGGAGGTGGAACACCGGGGAGCTGTTTTTT
CASSRTGRWNTGELFF
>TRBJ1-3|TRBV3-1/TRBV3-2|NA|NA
TGTGCCAGCAGCCAAGTAAGTCCAGGCTCTGGAAACACCATATATTTT
CASSQVSPGSGNTIYF
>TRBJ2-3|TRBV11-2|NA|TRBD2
TGTGCCAGCAGCTTAGCGGGGGGGGGAACAGATACGCAGTATTTT
CASSLAGGGTDTQYF
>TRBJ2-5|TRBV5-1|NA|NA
TGCGCCAGCAGCTTGGCCGAGACAGTCCTAAGGGAGACCCAGTACTTC
CASSLAETVLRETQYF
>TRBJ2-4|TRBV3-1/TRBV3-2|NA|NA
TGTGCCAGCAGCCAAATGACAGACATTCAGTACTTC
CASSQMTDIQYF
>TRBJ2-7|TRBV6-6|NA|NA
TGTGCCAGCAGTCCAGGACAAATCTACGAGCAGTACTTC
CASSPGQIYEQYF
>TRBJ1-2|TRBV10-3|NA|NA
TGTGCCATCAGTGGCCAGGACAGTAAGTGGTATGGCTACACCTTC
CAISGQDSKWYGYTF
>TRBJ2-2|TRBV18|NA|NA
TGTGCCAGCTCAGCAAACCAGGGGACGAACACCGGGGAGCTGTTTTTT
CASSANQGTNTGELFF
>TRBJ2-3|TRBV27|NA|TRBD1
TGTGCCAGCAGTCCAAACAGGGGGCGGACAGATACGCAGTATTTT
CASSPNRGRTDTQYF
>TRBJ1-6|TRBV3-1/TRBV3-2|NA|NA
TGTGCCAGCAGCCTCTCATCATCAGGACCAGGGATCTCACCCCTCCACTTT
CASSLSSSGPGISPLHF
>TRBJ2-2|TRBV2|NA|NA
TGTGCCAGCAGTGAACGACACTTTAACACCGGGGAGCTGTTTTTT
CASSERHFNTGELFF
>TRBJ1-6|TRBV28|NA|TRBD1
TGTGCCAGCAGTGATCCTCCCGGGACAGGGGGAAATTCACCCCTCCACTTT
CASSDPPGTGGNSPLHF
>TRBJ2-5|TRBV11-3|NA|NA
TGTGCCAGCAGCTTACTAGGCGCTTCTGGGCAAGAGACCCAGTACTTC
CASSLLGASGQETQYF
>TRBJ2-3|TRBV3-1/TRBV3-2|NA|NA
TGTGCCAGCAGACGGGGGACTTCTAGCACAGATACGCAGTATTTT
CASRRGTSSTDTQYF
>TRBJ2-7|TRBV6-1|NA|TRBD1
TGTGCCAGCAGTGATCCGGGACAGGGTATCTACGAGCAGTACTTC
CASSDPGQGIYEQYF
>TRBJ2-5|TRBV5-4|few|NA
TGTGCCAGCAGCTTGGCCGGAGTCCAAGAGACCCAGTACTTC
CASSLAGVQETQYF
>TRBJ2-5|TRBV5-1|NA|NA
TGCGCCAGCAGCGACCCGGGGGAGACCCAGTACTTC
CASSDPGETQYF
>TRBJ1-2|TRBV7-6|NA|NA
TGTGCCAGCAGCTTAGCTGGGGGGGACCTAGGTGGCTACACCTTC
CASSLAGGDLGGYTF
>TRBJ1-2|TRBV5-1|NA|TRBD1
TGCGCCAGCAGACGGACAGGGGGCCTCAGATATGGCTACACCTTC
CASRRTGGLRYGYTF
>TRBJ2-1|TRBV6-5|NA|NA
TGTGCCAGCCCGAGGAGGAATGAGCAGTTCTTC
CASPRRNEQFF
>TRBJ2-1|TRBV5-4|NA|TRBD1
TGTGCCAGCAGCTCAGACAGGGGGACCTACAATGAGCAGTTCTTC
CASSSDRGTYNEQFF
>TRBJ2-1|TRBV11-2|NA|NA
TGTGCCAGCAGCTTAGTCGGTAGGAGTGAGCAGTTCTTC
CASSLVGRSEQFF
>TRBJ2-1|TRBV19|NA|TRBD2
TGTGCCAGTAGTATAGATTTCCGGACTAGCGGGGGTGAGCAGTTCTTC
CASSIDFRTSGGEQFF
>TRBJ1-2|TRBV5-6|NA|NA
TGTGCCAGCAGCTTGGGTTGGGAGCCGGGAGGCTACACCTTC
CASSLGWEPGGYTF
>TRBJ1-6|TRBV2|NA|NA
TGTGCCAGCAGGGGAAGGGAACAGGGCAATTCACCCCTCCACTTT
CASRGREQGNSPLHF
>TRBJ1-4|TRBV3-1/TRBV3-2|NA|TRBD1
TGTGCCAGCAGCCTACAAGGGACAGAAAATGAAAAACTGTTTTTT
CASSLQGTENEKLFF
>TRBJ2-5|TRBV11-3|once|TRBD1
TGTGCCAGCAGCTTACGACAGGGGAAAGGCCAAGAGACCCAGTACTTC
CASSLRQGKGQETQYF
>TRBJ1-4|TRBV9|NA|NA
TGTGCCAGCAGCCCCCAAGGGGGGGACGGCGATGAAAAACTGTTTTTT
CASSPQGGDGDEKLFF
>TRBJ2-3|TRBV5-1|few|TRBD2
TGCGCCAGCAGCATGAGCGGGGGGCCTAGCACAGATACGCAGTATTTT
CASSMSGGPSTDTQYF
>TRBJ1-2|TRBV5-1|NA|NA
TGCGCCAGCAGCTTGGCCCAAGGGGACACCAACTATGGCTACACCTTC
CASSLAQGDTNYGYTF
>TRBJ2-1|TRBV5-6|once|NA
TGTGCCAGCAGCTTTGACAGGCTTAGCAATGAGCAGTTCTTC
CASSFDRLSNEQFF
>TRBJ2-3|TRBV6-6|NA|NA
TGTGCCAGCAGTTTGGGCTTGGTAACCACAGATACGCAGTATTTT
CASSLGLVTTDTQYF
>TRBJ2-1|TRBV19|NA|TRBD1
TGTGCCAGTAGTAAACAGGGGTCCCGGCATAGTAATGAGCAGTTCTTC
CASSKQGSRHSNEQFF
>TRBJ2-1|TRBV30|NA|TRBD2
TGTGCCTGGAGTGTAGGACTAGCGGGATACAATGAGCAGTTCTTC
CAWSVGLAGYNEQFF
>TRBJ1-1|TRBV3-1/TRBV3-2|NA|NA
TGTGCCAGCAGCCAAGAGGTTGGGGGCGGGAGTGAAGCTTTCTTT
CASSQEVGGGSEAFF
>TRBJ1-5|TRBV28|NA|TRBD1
TGTGCCAGCAGCCTCGACAGGGGGCTTGGGCAGCCCCAGCATTTT
CASSLDRGLGQPQHF
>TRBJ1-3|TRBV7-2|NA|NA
TGTGCCAGCAGCTTGCGCATCGCCTCTGGAAACACCATATATTTT
CASSLRIASGNTIYF
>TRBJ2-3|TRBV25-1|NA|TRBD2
TGTGCCAGCAGGGGGACTAGCGGGATCGGTACGCAGTATTTT
CASRGTSGIGTQYF